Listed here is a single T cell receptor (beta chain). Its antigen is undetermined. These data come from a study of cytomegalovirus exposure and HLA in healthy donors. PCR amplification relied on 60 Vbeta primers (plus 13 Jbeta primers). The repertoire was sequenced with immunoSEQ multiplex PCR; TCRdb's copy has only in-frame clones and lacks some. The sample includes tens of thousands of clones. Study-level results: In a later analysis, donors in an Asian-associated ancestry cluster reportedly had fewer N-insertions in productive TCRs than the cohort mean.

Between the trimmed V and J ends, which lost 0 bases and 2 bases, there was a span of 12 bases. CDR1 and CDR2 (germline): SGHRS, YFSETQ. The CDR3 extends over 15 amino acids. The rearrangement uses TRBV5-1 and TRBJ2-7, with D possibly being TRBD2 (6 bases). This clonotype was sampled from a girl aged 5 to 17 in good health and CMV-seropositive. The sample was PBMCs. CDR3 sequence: CASSLATGSAYEQYF. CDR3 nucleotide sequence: TGCGCCAGCAGCTTGGCCACCGGGAGCGCCTACGAGCAGTACTTC.